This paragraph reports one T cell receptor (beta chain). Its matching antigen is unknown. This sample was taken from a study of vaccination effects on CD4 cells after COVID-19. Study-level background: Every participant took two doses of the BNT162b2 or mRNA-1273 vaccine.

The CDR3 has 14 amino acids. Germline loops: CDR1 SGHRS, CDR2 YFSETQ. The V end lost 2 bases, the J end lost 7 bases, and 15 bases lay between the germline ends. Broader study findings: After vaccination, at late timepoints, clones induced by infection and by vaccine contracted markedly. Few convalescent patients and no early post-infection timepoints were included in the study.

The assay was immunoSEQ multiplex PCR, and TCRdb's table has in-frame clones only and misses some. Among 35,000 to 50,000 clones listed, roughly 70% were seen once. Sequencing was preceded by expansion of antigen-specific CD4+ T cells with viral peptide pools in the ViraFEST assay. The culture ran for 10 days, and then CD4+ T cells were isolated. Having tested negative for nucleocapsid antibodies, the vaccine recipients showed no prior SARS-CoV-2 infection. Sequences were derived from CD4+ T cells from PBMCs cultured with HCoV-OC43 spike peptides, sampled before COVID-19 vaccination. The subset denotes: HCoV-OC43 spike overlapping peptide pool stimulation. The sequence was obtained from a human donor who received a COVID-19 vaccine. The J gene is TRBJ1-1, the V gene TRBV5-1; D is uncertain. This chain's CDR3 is CASSFGDGKGEAFF. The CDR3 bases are TGCGCCAGCAGCTTTGGAGACGGGAAGGGTGAAGCTTTCTTT.